The 23 T cell receptor beta chains presented below share a single source sample, sequenced in a study of OX40 agonist ivuxolimab in advanced cancers. TCRdb keeps only in-frame clones here, not all; method: immunoSEQ multiplex PCR. The table lists fewer than 25,000 clones, approximately 80% of them singletons. Material: CD4+ or CD8+ T cells sorted from blood, obtained in a trial of the OX40 agonist ivuxolimab. These TCRs come from an adult with an advanced solid tumor such as melanoma, head and neck, liver or kidney cancer.

The count of this clone is one. The chain couples TRBV27 to TRBJ2-7; D might be TRBD2 (8 bases). Germline V gene lookup returns CDR1 MNHEY and CDR2 SMNVEV (reference sequence). CDR3 length: 16 residues. Deletions cut 7 bases from V and 4 bases from J, with 23 bases between. The CDR3 sequence: CASTSSGTAGGYEQYF. In DNA form, the CDR3 reads TGTGCCAGCACTAGTAGCGGGACAGCCGGAGGTTACGAGCAGTACTTC.

The genes are TRBV7-3 and TRBJ2-1, with D unresolved. CDR1 SGHTA and CDR2 FQGTGA come from the germline V gene. The CDR3 sequence is 15 residues long. V shed 3 bases and J shed 0 bases, with 9 bases lying between them. The CDR3 DNA reads TGTGCCAGCAGCTTGGGCCCCAGCTCCTACAATGAGCAGTTCTTC. It encodes CASSLGPSSYNEQFF.

This clone was seen only once. CDR3 in DNA: TGTGCCAGCAGCTCAAGGGTGGGCAGCCCGAACACCGGGGAGCTGTTTTTT. This sequence encodes CASSSRVGSPNTGELFF. The V and J genes are TRBV7-9 and TRBJ2-2; D gene uncertain. Per germline, CDR1 SEHNR and CDR2 FQNEAQ (reference sequence). The germline V and J ends were trimmed by 4 bases and 0 bases, with 15 bases remaining between them. This CDR3 has 17 residues.

This clone rates as medium-sized. V usage is TRBV5-1 and J usage is TRBJ2-3, with D unclear. V was pared by 0 bases and J by 0 bases, with 8 bases between. The CDR3 totals 15 residues. CDR1 is SGHRS, CDR2 YFSETQ, per germline. CDR3 sequence (DNA): TGCGCCAGCAGCTTGGAGGCAGCCAGCACAGATACGCAGTATTTT. It yields the protein CASSLEAASTDTQYF.

The rearrangement links TRBV4-3 to TRBJ2-7; D call uncertain. Germline values: CDR1 LGHNA, CDR2 YSLEER. CDR3 length: 14 residues. Between the trimmed V and J ends, which lost 1 base and 3 bases, there was a span of 10 bases. CDR3 residues: CASSQGGTNYEQYF. The CDR3 DNA reads as TGCGCCAGCAGCCAAGGTGGTACTAACTACGAGCAGTACTTC.

The sample holds a few counts of this clone. The V and J genes are TRBV6-5 and TRBJ2-6, with D unresolved. There are 16 residues in the CDR3. CDR1 is MNHEY, CDR2 SVGAGI, per germline. V shed 0 bases and J shed 0 bases, with 6 bases lying between them. This CDR3 reads CASSYSDGSGANVLTF. The CDR3 DNA reads TGTGCCAGCAGTTACTCGGACGGCTCTGGGGCCAACGTCCTGACTTTC.

The gene calls are TRBV6-5 and TRBJ1-1; 7 positions match TRBD1. Germline V gene sequence: CDR1 MNHEY, CDR2 SVGAGI. The CDR3 runs to 16 residues. The V gene end was trimmed by 2 bases and the J gene end by 1 base; junction bases not matched to a gene: 7. Written as DNA, the CDR3 is TGTGCCAGCAGTTACCTTCGGGGACAGACGAACACTGAAGCTTTCTTT. Protein: CASSYLRGQTNTEAFF.

This clone was observed a single time. J is TRBJ2-5 and V is TRBV6-5; D perhaps matches TRBD1 (6 bases). Deletions cut 2 bases from V and 5 bases from J, with 9 bases between. Germline CDR1 and CDR2: MNHEY and SVGAGI. CDR3 length equals 13 residues. CDR3 protein: CASSYGQGETQYF. CDR3 sequence (DNA): TGTGCCAGCAGTTACGGGCAGGGGGAGACCCAGTACTTC.

This CDR3 reads CASSPGQAIYGYTF. In DNA form, the CDR3 reads TGTGCCAGCAGCCCGGGACAGGCGATCTATGGCTACACCTTC. The V and J genes are TRBV5-6 and TRBJ1-2; TRBD1 agrees at 8 bases. The V segment lost 4 bases and the J segment 4 bases; nucleotides outside the gene matches: 6. CDR3 length equals 14 residues. Germline values: CDR1 SGHDT, CDR2 YYEEEE.

The chain uses TRBV19 and TRBJ1-5; 8 bases line up with TRBD1. The germline gives CDR1 LNHDA, CDR2 SQIVND (reference sequence). This CDR3 has 18 amino acids. J was trimmed by 0 bases and V by 7 bases; bases with no gene match: 14. The CDR3 region is CASTPWGAGGFSNQPQHF. CDR3 nucleotide sequence: TGTGCCAGTACCCCGTGGGGGGCAGGGGGCTTTAGCAATCAGCCCCAGCATTTT.

The chain is built from TRBV6-5 and TRBJ2-7, with 7 bases matching TRBD1. Germline CDR1 reads MNHEY; CDR2 reads SVGAGI. This CDR3 is 14 amino acids long. V was pared by 2 bases and J by 7 bases, with 8 bases of the junction left unmatched. As DNA, the CDR3 is TGTGCCAGCAGTTACAGGGGGCCCATGGGGGAGCAGTACTTC. Protein product: CASSYRGPMGEQYF.

This clone showed up just a few times. The chain links TRBV4-2 to TRBJ1-5; tentative D call: TRBD1 (5 bases). Deletions cut 0 bases from V and 7 bases from J, with 19 bases between. The CDR3 is made up of 17 amino acids. CDR1 and CDR2 from the germline V gene are LGHNA and YNFKEQ. The CDR3 is CASSQDGVMGGDQPQHF. The CDR3 DNA sequence: TGTGCCAGCAGCCAAGATGGGGTTATGGGGGGGGACCAGCCCCAGCATTTT.

V usage is TRBV6-5 and J usage is TRBJ1-4, with 8 bases fitting TRBD1. Germline CDR1 and CDR2: MNHEY and SVGAGI. J lost 2 bases, V lost 6 bases, and 5 bases had no gene match. CDR3 size: 15 residues. The CDR3 DNA reads as TGTGCCAGCAGCACGTGGACAGGGACTAATGAAAAACTGTTTTTT. The encoded protein is CASSTWTGTNEKLFF.

The chain couples TRBV4-1 to TRBJ2-5; 11 bases fit TRBD2. Unmatched junction bases numbered 13, after V lost 3 bases and J lost 4 bases. The CDR3 covers 18 residues. Germline V lookup: CDR1 MGHRA, CDR2 YSYEKL. Here the CDR3 DNA reads TGCGCCAGCAGCCAGGTGGGGCTAGCGGGGGGCCGAGGAGAGACCCAGTACTTC. This translates into CASSQVGLAGGRGETQYF.

J is TRBJ2-2 and V is TRBV7-2, with TRBD2 matching over 12 bases. There are 14 residues in the CDR3. With 7 bases clipped from V and 7 bases from J, the junction kept 4 bases outside the gene matches. The germline V gene has CDR1 SGHTA and CDR2 FQGNSA. CDR3 DNA: TGTGCCAGCACCGGACTAGCGGGGCTCGGGGAGCTGTTTTTT. It translates to CASTGLAGLGELFF.

This sequence joins TRBV28 and TRBJ2-7, with 8 bases aligning to TRBD1. Germline V gene lookup returns CDR1 MDHEN and CDR2 SYDVKM. V lost 1 base to trimming and J lost 1 base; unmatched junction nucleotides: 6. The CDR3 has 16 amino acids. In DNA form, the CDR3 reads TGTGCCAGCAGTTTATTCCCGGACAGGGAGTCCTACGAGCAGTACTTC. This translates into CASSLFPDRESYEQYF.

The chain is built from TRBV6-5 and TRBJ2-6, with no clear D. CDR1 is MNHEY, CDR2 SVGAGI, per germline. The CDR3 has 14 amino acids. The germline V and J ends were trimmed by 1 base and 1 base, with 2 bases remaining between them. Written as DNA, the CDR3 is TGTGCCAGCAGTTACTTGTCTGGGGCCAACGTCCTGACTTTC. Its protein product is CASSYLSGANVLTF.

This chain uses TRBV9 with TRBJ1-5, with D possibly being TRBD1 (5 bases). Between the trimmed V and J ends, which lost 3 bases and 4 bases, there was a span of 11 bases. The germline gives CDR1 SGDLS, CDR2 YYNGEE. The CDR3 is made up of 14 amino acids. CDR3 nucleotide sequence: TGTGCCAGCAGCGCGACAGAGTCGAATCAGCCCCAGCATTTT. Protein: CASSATESNQPQHF.

This chain connects TRBV7-2 to TRBJ1-1; 7 bases match TRBD1. V shed 5 bases and J 8 bases; nucleotides not matched to a gene: 17. Germline V gene sequence: CDR1 SGHTA, CDR2 FQGNSA. CDR3 length: 16 residues. The chain's CDR3 is CASSIDRVSGRPEAFF. The CDR3 region has the DNA TGTGCCAGCAGCATCGACAGGGTTTCAGGCCGACCAGAAGCTTTCTTT.

The chain combines TRBV27 with TRBJ1-5, with TRBD1 matching 7 bases. J was trimmed by 0 bases and V by 10 bases; bases with no gene match: 15. Looked up from germline, CDR1 is MNHEY and CDR2 is SMNVEV (reference sequence). The length of the CDR3 is 17 residues. CDR3 nucleotide sequence: TGTGCCAACCGTACACTCCGGGACAGTTATAGCAATCAGCCCCAGCATTTT. It codes for CANRTLRDSYSNQPQHF.

V gene TRBV19 combines with J gene TRBJ1-1; maybe TRBD1 (6 bases). Looked up from germline, CDR1 is LNHDA and CDR2 is SQIVND (reference sequence). Trimming pared 4 bases from V and 7 bases from J, leaving 16 bases between. There are 14 residues in the CDR3. The CDR3 nucleotides are TGTGCCAGTAGTACCCTGGACAGAATCGGTGAAGCTTTCTTT. Its protein is CASSTLDRIGEAFF.

This chain joins TRBV7-3 and TRBJ1-1; D call uncertain. The CDR3 extends over 14 amino acids. Germline CDR1 is SGHTA and CDR2 is FQGTGA. The V gene lost 0 bases and the J gene lost 4 bases, with 9 bases spanning the gap. Here the CDR3 DNA reads TGTGCCAGCAGCTTAACAGGGATGGGCACTGAAGCTTTCTTT. Residues: CASSLTGMGTEAFF.

This clone is judged hyperexpanded (1% or more). V usage is TRBV2 and J usage is TRBJ1-2; D remains unclear. Looked up from germline, CDR1 is SNHLY and CDR2 is FYNNEI. This CDR3 is built from 12 residues. V was shortened by 2 bases and J by 4 bases, with 5 bases between the two germline ends. Here the CDR3 reads CASSEIRYGYTF. Here the CDR3 DNA reads TGTGCCAGCAGTGAAATTCGCTATGGCTACACCTTC.